This TCR beta chain came from a study of a mutant IDH1 vaccine in newly diagnosed glioma. About the study: Treated patients showed a male proportion of roughly 62%, a female proportion of about 40%, and a mean age of 40.4 years. Earlier care involved radiotherapy, temozolomide, or both, and the majority received both.

In germline, CDR1 is SGHAT, CDR2 FQNNGV. Trimming took off 2 bases at V and 2 bases at J, with 6 bases between the two ends. This CDR3 is 13 amino acids long. The time point denotes: baseline, week 1 (first vaccination visit). As to treatment: pre-vaccination baseline after standard-of-care therapy. Here immunoSEQ multiplex PCR was the method, and the copy in TCRdb shows in-frame clones only, minus some. In the table there are about 25,000 clones, 93% of which are singletons. V is TRBV11-2 and J is TRBJ2-5, with D uncertain. The material sequenced was PBMCs, taken from a glioma patient treated with radiotherapy, temozolomide or both. This clonotype was obtained from a man aged 35 to 55 with glioma. The CDR3 is CASSLKRQETQYF. CDR3 sequence (DNA): TGTGCCAGCAGCTTAAAAAGACAAGAGACCCAGTACTTC.